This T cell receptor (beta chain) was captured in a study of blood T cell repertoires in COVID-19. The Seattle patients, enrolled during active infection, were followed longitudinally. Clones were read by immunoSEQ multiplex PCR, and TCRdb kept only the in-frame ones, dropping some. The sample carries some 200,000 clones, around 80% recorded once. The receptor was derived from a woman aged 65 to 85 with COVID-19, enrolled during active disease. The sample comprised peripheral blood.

The CDR3 DNA is TGTGCCAGCTCACCGGACAGCGGGGGGTTCACCGGGGAGCTGTTTTTT. Amino acid sequence: CASSPDSGGFTGELFF. V is TRBV18 and J is TRBJ2-2; 9 bases map to TRBD2. V lost 3 bases and J lost 4; bases outside the gene matches: 6. CDR3 length: 16 amino acids. Per the germline V gene, CDR1 is KGHSH and CDR2 is LQKENI.